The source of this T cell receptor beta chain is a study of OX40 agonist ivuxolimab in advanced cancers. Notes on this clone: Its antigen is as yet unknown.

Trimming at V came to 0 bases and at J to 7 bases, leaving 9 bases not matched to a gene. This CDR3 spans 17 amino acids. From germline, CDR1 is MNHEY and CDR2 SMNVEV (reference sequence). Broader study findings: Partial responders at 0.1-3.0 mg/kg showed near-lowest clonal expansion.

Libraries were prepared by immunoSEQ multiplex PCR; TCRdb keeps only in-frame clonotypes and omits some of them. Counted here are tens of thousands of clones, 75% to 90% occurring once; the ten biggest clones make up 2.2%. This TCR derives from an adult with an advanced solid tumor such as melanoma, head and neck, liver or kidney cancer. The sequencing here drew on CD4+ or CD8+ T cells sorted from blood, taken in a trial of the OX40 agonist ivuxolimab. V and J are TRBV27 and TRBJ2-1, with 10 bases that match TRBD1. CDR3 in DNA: TGTGCCAGCAGTTTATCGGTGACAGGGGGCGCCAAGAATGAGCAGTTCTTC. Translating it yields CASSLSVTGGAKNEQFF.